Following are 9 T cell receptor beta chains from one sample sequenced in a study of vaccination and CD4 T cells after COVID-19. Cultured CD4+ T cell DNA underwent sequencing with the Oncomine TCR Beta short-read assay. TCRdb passed the PCR reads through MiXCR, listing each CDR3 protein once. The sample lists 13,000 to 15,000 distinct CDR3 sequences, around 30% occurring once. Treatment specified: roughly ten-day PBMC culture with coronavirus spike peptide pools or control peptides (ViraFEST assay). Their recognized antigens are unknown. Material for sequencing was cultured CD4+ T cells from blood. The receptors were gathered from a human donor with COVID-19.

This sequence joins TRBV7-9 and TRBJ2-2; possibly TRBD2 for D (5 bases). Trimming removed 3 bases from V and 4 bases from J, with 9 bases in between. The CDR3 runs 14 residues. From germline, CDR1 is SEHNR and CDR2 FQNEAQ (reference sequence). The CDR3: CASSLLRGTGELFF. CDR3 DNA sequence: TGTGCCAGCAGCTTGTTACGGGGCACCGGGGAGCTGTTTTTT.

This clonotype is a singleton in its sample. The germline gene is not matched at one end of the junction; a read error may be the cause. This chain connects TRBV7-7 to TRBJ2-7, with a weak D call TRBD1 (5 bases). This CDR3 has 14 residues. Germline lookup yields CDR1 SSHAT and CDR2 FNYEAQ (reference sequence). The CDR3 coding sequence is TGTGCTAGCAGCCCTTCGACAGACATCTACGAGCAGTACTTC. Translation: CASSPSTDIYEQYF.

This clonotype has a handful of counts. V and J are TRBV5-1 and TRBJ2-7, with 8 bases identical to TRBD1. With V trimmed by 1 base and J by 5 bases, 17 bases remained unmatched. Per the germline V gene, CDR1 is SGHRS and CDR2 is YFSETQ. The CDR3 covers 18 residues. CDR3 region: CASSLLTGASDLANEQYF. CDR3 coding DNA: TGCGCCAGCAGCTTGTTGACAGGGGCGTCCGATTTGGCTAACGAGCAGTACTTC.

This clonotype was observed once. Its ends do not fully match the called genes, so a read error is possible. CDR3 sequence (DNA): TGTGCCAGCTCTCCTCTACAGTGGAACGCCGGGGAGCTGTTTTTT. Its protein product is CASSPLQWNAGELFF. The gene calls are TRBV12-3 or TRBV12-4 and TRBJ2-2, with D hard to call. The CDR3 spans 15 residues.

This clonotype was detected a few times. This chain joins TRBV7-9 and TRBJ2-5; 7 nucleotides agree with TRBD1. The junction had 3 bases not matched to a gene; V was cut back by 3 bases and J by 2 bases. Germline CDR1 is SEHNR and CDR2 is FQNEAQ (reference sequence). The CDR3 totals 14 residues. This CDR3 reads CASSLTGRQETQYF. DNA of the CDR3: TGTGCCAGCAGCTTGACAGGGCGTCAAGAGACCCAGTACTTC.

The chain combines TRBV12-3 or TRBV12-4 with TRBJ1-6, with TRBD1 identical over 8 bases. V lost 3 bases, J lost 14 bases, and 0 bases stayed unmatched. The CDR3 length is 11 residues. The CDR3 loop is CASSLTGALHF. The DNA of the CDR3 is TGTGCCAGCAGTTTGACAGGGGCCCTCCACTTT.

V is TRBV6-5 and J is TRBJ2-1, with D maybe TRBD1 (6 bases). There are 11 residues in the CDR3. Germline V gene sequence: CDR1 MNHEY, CDR2 SVGAGI. The ends were cut back, 6 bases at V and 8 bases at J, with 8 bases in the middle. The CDR3 bases are TGTGCCAGCAGCTACAGGGATGAGCAGTTCTTC. This translates into CASSYRDEQFF.

This clonotype was seen more than once but under ten times. The chain combines TRBV7-8 with TRBJ1-1; maybe TRBD1 (6 bases). Germline V gene lookup returns CDR1 SGHVS and CDR2 FQNEAQ. The CDR3 covers 14 residues. The V end was cut by 6 bases, the J end by 2 bases, with 13 bases between. CDR3 sequence reads: CASRKNRDNTEAFF. In DNA form, the CDR3 reads TGTGCCAGCAGGAAAAACAGGGACAACACTGAAGCTTTCTTT.

The J gene is TRBJ1-2, the V gene TRBV28, with a possible D match to TRBD1 (6 bases). The V and J ends lost 10 bases and 4 bases respectively, with 19 bases between them. This CDR3 spans 14 amino acids. Germline-derived CDR1 and CDR2 are MDHEN and SYDVKM. The CDR3 loop is CAIPKGGTGYGYTF. The CDR3 DNA reads as TGTGCCATCCCCAAGGGGGGGACGGGCTATGGCTACACCTTC.